These 23 T cell receptor beta chains share one sample of origin, sequenced in a study of cytomegalovirus exposure and HLA in healthy donors. The primer mix had 60 Vbeta and 13 Jbeta primers. This table comes from immunoSEQ multiplex PCR, and its TCRdb copy is limited to in-frame clones, with some not included. The sample holds some 180,000 clones, more than 75% seen once. The specimen was PBMCs. The receptors were gathered from a woman under 40 in good health and CMV-seropositive.

This sequence joins TRBV7-2 and TRBJ1-6; no reliable D call. CDR1 is SGHTA and CDR2 is FQGNSA in the germline V gene. The V end was cut by 1 base, the J end by 8 bases, with 9 bases between. This CDR3 is built from 14 residues. The CDR3 region has the DNA TGTGCCAGCAGCTTAGGAGACAACTATTCACCCCTCCACTTT. It encodes CASSLGDNYSPLHF.

The chain combines TRBV15 with TRBJ1-4; no definite D call. Germline lookup yields CDR1 LNHNV and CDR2 YYDKDF (reference sequence). There are 16 residues in the CDR3. V was trimmed by 2 bases and J by 0 bases, leaving 10 bases between them. In DNA, the CDR3 is TGTGCCACCAGCAGACTAGGCAGATCAACTAATGAAAAACTGTTTTTT. Amino acid sequence: CATSRLGRSTNEKLFF.

This chain uses TRBV5-1 with TRBJ2-7; tentative D call: TRBD2 (5 bases). The CDR3 runs to 14 residues. Germline lookup yields CDR1 SGHRS and CDR2 YFSETQ. V lost 0 bases to trimming and J lost 9 bases, with 16 bases between them. The CDR3 nucleotides read TGCGCCAGCAGCTTGGAGGCCGGGGAAGCGAGGCAGTACTTC. Its protein product is CASSLEAGEARQYF.

The J gene is TRBJ2-1, the V gene TRBV7-6, with 8 positions matching TRBD1. The ends lost 1 base at V and 1 base at J; junction bases unmatched: 6. The CDR3 consists of 17 residues. In germline, CDR1 is SGHVS, CDR2 FNYEAQ. This CDR3 is CASSLVAGQASYNEQFF. CDR3 sequence (DNA): TGTGCCAGCAGCTTAGTTGCGGGACAGGCATCCTACAATGAGCAGTTCTTC.

The chain is built from TRBV6-1 and TRBJ1-2, with D possibly matching TRBD1 (5 bases). Germline V gene lookup returns CDR1 MNHNS and CDR2 SASEGT. V was shortened by 6 bases and J by 2 bases, with 10 bases between the two germline ends. The CDR3 spans 13 residues. DNA of the CDR3: TGTGCCAGCAGCGAGGGACTGAACTATGGCTACACCTTC. It is translated as CASSEGLNYGYTF.

This clone occurred a few times. This sequence joins TRBV27 and TRBJ1-5, with D perhaps matching TRBD1 (6 bases). This CDR3 spans 13 amino acids. Per the germline V gene, CDR1 is MNHEY and CDR2 is SMNVEV (reference sequence). V gave up 2 bases and J gave up 6 bases, with 8 bases separating them. This CDR3 reads CASSLNRAQPQHF. The DNA for the CDR3 is TGTGCCAGCAGTTTAAACAGGGCTCAGCCCCAGCATTTT.

In its sample, this clone was seen a few times. This chain connects TRBV10-2 to TRBJ2-7; 9 bases align to TRBD2. CDR1 WSHSY and CDR2 SAAADI come from the germline V gene. The CDR3 consists of 16 residues. The ends lost 8 bases at V and 5 bases at J; junction bases unmatched: 16. The CDR3, as DNA: TGCGCCAGCTTGGCCCCGGGGCGGGGGGGAACCGACGAGCAGTACTTC. It translates to CASLAPGRGGTDEQYF.

This chain uses TRBV7-6 with TRBJ1-3; maybe TRBD1 (5 bases). The V gene lost 1 base and the J gene lost 1 base, with 14 bases spanning the gap. CDR3 length: 17 amino acids. The germline V gene encodes CDR1 SGHVS and CDR2 FNYEAQ. The CDR3 region is CASSLEGDSSSGNTIYF. Written as DNA, the CDR3 is TGTGCCAGCAGCTTAGAGGGCGACAGTTCTTCTGGAAACACCATATATTTT.

The chain is built from TRBV5-6 and TRBJ1-5; D remains ambiguous. Looked up from germline, CDR1 is SGHDT and CDR2 is YYEEEE. Trimming took off 1 base at V and 2 bases at J, with 7 bases between the two ends. The CDR3 contains 14 residues. CDR3 loop: CASSLMRGNQPQHF. The CDR3 nucleotides are TGTGCCAGCAGCTTGATGAGGGGCAATCAGCCCCAGCATTTT. Full variable domain (rest looked up from reference TRBV5-6 and TRBJ1-5): DAGVTQSPTHLIKTRGQQVTLRCSPKSGHDTVSWYQQALGQGPQFIFQYYEEEERQRGNFPDRFSGHQFPNYSSELNVNALLLGDSALYLCASSLMRGNQPQHFGDGTRLSIL.

CDR3 DNA sequence: TGTGCCAGCAGCAAGGGACAGGGGACCTACGAGCAGTACTTC. It encodes CASSKGQGTYEQYF. V gene TRBV7-9 combines with J gene TRBJ2-7, with 10 bases identical to TRBD1. After removal of 5 bases from V and 2 bases from J, the junction contained 3 bases not matched to a gene. The germline gives CDR1 SEHNR, CDR2 FQNEAQ (reference sequence). The CDR3 spans 14 residues.

A few counts support this clone. The J gene is TRBJ2-1, the V gene TRBV4-1; 10 nucleotides agree with TRBD2. Germline values: CDR1 MGHRA, CDR2 YSYEKL. The CDR3 totals 18 residues. V was pared by 1 base and J by 5 bases, with 11 bases of the junction left unmatched. CDR3 in DNA: TGCGCCAGCAGCCAAGTGGCGACACTAGCGGGGCGCCACAATGAGCAGTTCTTC. Protein product: CASSQVATLAGRHNEQFF.

The rearrangement links TRBV30 to TRBJ2-3; possibly TRBD2 for D (6 bases). The CDR3 has 14 amino acids. Germline V CDR1 and CDR2: GTSNPN, SVGIG (reference sequence). Trimming pared 3 bases from V and 1 base from J, leaving 11 bases between. CDR3 nucleotide sequence: TGTGCCTGGAGCCTAGGGAGGCGCACAGATACGCAGTATTTT. Residues: CAWSLGRRTDTQYF.

This clone appeared once. Other nucleotide sequences in the sample specify the same CDR3. This sequence joins TRBV18 and TRBJ1-2, with a weak D call TRBD1 (6 bases). The germline gives CDR1 KGHSH, CDR2 LQKENI. The CDR3 is made up of 13 amino acids. Trimming cost V 3 bases and J 4 bases, with 9 bases left between them. CDR3 DNA: TGTGCCAGCTCACCGGACAGAGTCTATGGCTACACCTTC. Its translation: CASSPDRVYGYTF.

The chain links TRBV28 to TRBJ2-7; D possibly corresponds to TRBD1 (7 bases). This CDR3 spans 13 amino acids. With 7 bases removed from V and 5 bases from J, the gap between germline ends came to 15 bases. Per germline, CDR1 MDHEN and CDR2 SYDVKM. The CDR3 DNA is TGTGCCAGCAAAGGAGGGGGCCTCCACGAGCAGTACTTC. Its translation: CASKGGGLHEQYF. The variable domain in full, completed from reference TRBV28 and TRBJ2-7, reads DVKVTQSSRYLVKRTGEKVFLECVQDMDHENMFWYRQDPGLGLRLIYFSYDVKMKEKGDIPEGYSVSREKKERFSLILESASTNQTSMYLCASKGGGLHEQYFGPGTRLTVT.

The V gene is TRBV6-4, the J gene TRBJ2-2, with 12 bases that match TRBD2. Germline CDR1 MRHNA, CDR2 SNTAGT. The CDR3 sequence is 16 residues long. V lost 3 bases to trimming and J lost 4 bases; unmatched junction nucleotides: 3. CDR3 nucleotide sequence: TGTGCCAGCAGTGAGACTAGCGGGGGAGCCACCGGGGAGCTGTTTTTT. Its protein product is CASSETSGGATGELFF.

The rearrangement joins TRBV6-5 to TRBJ1-1; TRBD1 agrees at 7 bases. The CDR3 has 12 amino acids. Trimming took 6 bases from V and 6 from J; bases not matched to a gene: 4. Germline V gene sequence: CDR1 MNHEY, CDR2 SVGAGI. The chain's CDR3 is CASRKGGAEAFF. CDR3 coding DNA: TGTGCCAGCAGAAAAGGGGGCGCTGAAGCTTTCTTT.

The chain couples TRBV9 to TRBJ1-1; 10 bases align to TRBD1. CDR1 and CDR2 from the germline V gene are SGDLS and YYNGEE. V was clipped by 4 bases and J by 10 bases; unmatched bases: 7. The CDR3 length is 13 residues. The CDR3 sequence: CASSTAGTGAAFF. DNA of the CDR3: TGTGCCAGCAGCACGGCCGGGACAGGGGCAGCTTTCTTT.

J is TRBJ2-7 and V is TRBV4-3; 7 positions match TRBD1. The CDR3 has 15 residues. Germline assignment: CDR1 LGHNA and CDR2 YSLEER. Germline trimming cut 0 bases from V and 1 base from J; bases unmatched to any gene: 3. CDR3 nucleotide sequence: TGCGCCAGCAGCCAAGATACAGGGGTTTCCTACGAGCAGTACTTC. Its protein is CASSQDTGVSYEQYF.

The CDR3 loop reads CASSLGQGRGDTQYF. CDR3 coding DNA: TGTGCCAGCAGCTTAGGACAGGGGAGGGGAGATACGCAGTATTTT. V and J are TRBV6-5 and TRBJ2-3; 9 positions agree with TRBD1. The CDR3 runs 15 residues. V shed 6 bases, J shed 5 bases, and the junction held 9 bases outside the gene matches. From germline, CDR1 is MNHEY and CDR2 SVGAGI.

The chain carries TRBV29-1 and TRBJ2-2; 9 bases match TRBD2. V gave up 7 bases and J gave up 5 bases; unmatched junction bases: 14. The CDR3 length is 16 residues. CDR1 and CDR2 (germline): SQVTM, ANQGSEA. CDR3 bases: TGCAGCGCCGTGTATGGCGGGGGGGTCGGTACCGGGGAGCTGTTTTTT. It encodes CSAVYGGGVGTGELFF.

This sequence joins TRBV9 and TRBJ2-3; tentative D call: TRBD2 (6 bases). The germline V gene encodes CDR1 SGDLS and CDR2 YYNGEE. V lost 3 bases, J lost 1 base, and 12 bases lay in between. The CDR3 spans 15 residues. This CDR3 reads CASSEDGGRTDTQYF. The CDR3, as DNA: TGTGCCAGCAGCGAAGACGGGGGTCGCACAGATACGCAGTATTTT.

V and J are TRBV13 and TRBJ1-4, with D perhaps matching TRBD1 (5 bases). This CDR3 has 16 residues. Germline V gives CDR1 PRHDT, CDR2 FYEKMQ (reference sequence). V was cut by 2 bases and J by 0 bases, with 10 bases left in between. The CDR3 DNA is TGTGCCAGCAGCTTATCCCAGGGCGCAACTAATGAAAAACTGTTTTTT. Protein: CASSLSQGATNEKLFF. The whole variable domain, filled in from reference TRBV13 and TRBJ1-4, reads AAGVIQSPRHLIKEKRETATLKCYPIPRHDTVYWYQQGPGQDPQFLISFYEKMQSDKGSIPDRFSAQQFSDYHSELNMSSLELGDSALYFCASSLSQGATNEKLFFGSGTQLSVL.

This rearrangement joins TRBV4-1 to TRBJ1-5; tentative D call: TRBD1 (6 bases). V lost 4 bases and J lost 2, with 12 bases in between. The CDR3 has 15 amino acids. Germline loops: CDR1 MGHRA, CDR2 YSYEKL. The CDR3 here is CASSPQGGRNQPQHF. CDR3 nucleotides: TGCGCCAGCAGCCCTCAAGGGGGACGCAATCAGCCCCAGCATTTT.